The rows below give T cell receptor beta chains drawn from one sample of a study of a mutant IDH1 vaccine in newly diagnosed glioma. These receptors' targets are unknown. Libraries were prepared by immunoSEQ multiplex PCR; TCRdb keeps only in-frame clonotypes and omits some of them. Here the sample spans tens of thousands of clones, roughly 83% being singletons. Specimen: PBMCs, collected from a glioma patient whose treatment included an IDH1 peptide vaccine. These receptors were obtained from a young woman with glioma. Some clones in this sample may be carry-over from other donors' samples. The CDR3 runs from the conserved cysteine through the conserved F or W. D genes are given only for firm matches. Part of the rows lack a size; the others show once, few, many or a class for expanded clones.

clone_size cdr3_length j_call v_call d_call cdr3_nt cdr3_aa
. 14 TRBJ2-2 TRBV19 . TGTGCCAGTAATGCTGGGACTTACACCGGGGAGCTGTTTTTT CASNAGTYTGELFF
. 10 TRBJ2-1 TRBV29-1 . TGCAGCGTTAGGGGCAATGAGCAGTTCTTC CSVRGNEQFF
. 17 TRBJ2-7 TRBV27 TRBD2 TGTGCCAGCAGTAGGATCCCGAATAGCGGGAGGAGCTACGAGCAGTACTTC CASSRIPNSGRSYEQYF
. 12 TRBJ1-2 TRBV5-1 . TGCGCCAGCAGCTTGGATAGGAAGGGCTACACCTTC CASSLDRKGYTF
. 13 TRBJ1-2 TRBV19 . TGTGCCAGTAGGGGGGACCGAAACTATGGCTACACCTTC CASRGDRNYGYTF
. 17 TRBJ2-7 TRBV9 . TGTGCCAGCAGTGGTAGCTCAGGGGCTTTTAAATCCTACGAGCAGTACTTC CASSGSSGAFKSYEQYF
. 15 TRBJ1-1 TRBV11-2 TRBD1 TGTGCCAGCAGCTTAGATCCGACAGGGGAGGGTGAAGCTTTCTTT CASSLDPTGEGEAFF
. 15 TRBJ2-6 TRBV27 . TGTGCCAGCAGAGCGGGCACATCTGGGGCCAACGTCCTGACTTTC CASRAGTSGANVLTF
. 18 TRBJ2-4 TRBV29-1 TRBD1 TGCAGCGTCCGAGGGCGACAGGGCCCCGGAGGAGCCAAAAACATTCAGTACTTC CSVRGRQGPGGAKNIQYF
few 14 TRBJ2-5 TRBV14 . TGTGCCAGCAGCCAAGGCGCGAGATCGGAGACCCAGTACTTC CASSQGARSETQYF
. 14 TRBJ1-2 TRBV6-5 . TGTGCCAGCAGCCTCCTTCTGGCGGCTAATGGCTACACCTTC CASSLLLAANGYTF
. 20 TRBJ2-6 TRBV5-1 TRBD1 TGCGCCAGCAGCCTCCCGGCCCGGGGACAGGGGAAGGTAGGGGCCAACGTCCTGACTTTC CASSLPARGQGKVGANVLTF
. 13 TRBJ1-3 TRBV7-6 . TGTGCCAGCAGCCCCGGGGAGGGAAACACCATATATTTT CASSPGEGNTIYF
. 12 TRBJ2-4 TRBV2 . TGTGCCACGAACAGTGTCAAAAACATTCAGTACTTC CATNSVKNIQYF
. 12 TRBJ2-7 TRBV7-9 . TGTGCCAGCAGCTTAGGCCCTCTCGAGCAGTACTTC CASSLGPLEQYF
. 14 TRBJ2-3 TRBV30 . TGTGCCTGGAGCGTCTCAGCCGTCACAGATACGCAGTATTTT CAWSVSAVTDTQYF
. 13 TRBJ2-1 TRBV12-5 . TGTGCTAGTGGTTTGCCCCCAAGATTCGGGCAGTTCTTC CASGLPPRFGQFF
. 12 TRBJ1-1 TRBV2 . TGTGCCAGCAGTCTCCGACACACTGAAGCTTTCTTT CASSLRHTEAFF
once 14 TRBJ1-5 TRBV2 . TGTGCCAGCAGTTCTCAGTTTAGGAATCAGCCCCAGCATTTT CASSSQFRNQPQHF
. 15 TRBJ2-7 TRBV7-9 . TGTGCCAGCAGCGAATCGGACACCTACTCCTACGAGCAGTACTTC CASSESDTYSYEQYF
. 18 TRBJ1-4 TRBV29-1 TRBD1 TGCAGCGTTTCTGATTCGGACAGGAGAGGTACAGCTAATGAAAAACTGTTTTTT CSVSDSDRRGTANEKLFF
. 14 TRBJ1-1 TRBV6-5 . TGTGCCAGCACCCTAACGGGGGGGGTCACTGAAGCTTTCTTT CASTLTGGVTEAFF
. 14 TRBJ2-3 TRBV14 . TGTGCCAGCAGCCAAACCAGGGAAACAGATACGCAGTATTTT CASSQTRETDTQYF
. 15 TRBJ1-1 TRBV11-1 . TGTGCCAGCAGCTTAGCAGGATATCCGAACACTGAGGCTTTCTTT CASSLAGYPNTEAFF
. 15 TRBJ2-1 TRBV2 . TGTGCCAGCAGGCCGGGACGCCACACATACAATGAGCAGTTCTTC CASRPGRHTYNEQFF
. 13 TRBJ2-7 TRBV6-5 TRBD2 TGTGCCACAGGGACTAGCCAGACCTACGAGCAGTACTTC CATGTSQTYEQYF
. 17 TRBJ2-2 TRBV18 . TGTGCCAGCTCACCTTACGACCGCAACTCGAACACCGGGGAGCTGTTTTTT CASSPYDRNSNTGELFF
. 16 TRBJ2-4 TRBV29-1 . TGCAGCGTTTCCAGCGCCCCTACCATTCCTGAAAACATTCAGTACTTC CSVSSAPTIPENIQYF
. 11 TRBJ2-3 TRBV5-1 . TGCGCCAGCACCGCCACAGATACGCAGTATTTT CASTATDTQYF
. 16 TRBJ2-1 TRBV10-1 TRBD2 TGCGCCAGCAGTGAGAGGACTAGCGGGCCCTACAATGAGCAGTTCTTC CASSERTSGPYNEQFF
few 14 TRBJ1-5 TRBV5-1 TRBD1 TGCGCCAGCAGCTTGGGAGGGGGCTATCAGCCCCAGCATTTT CASSLGGGYQPQHF
. 16 TRBJ2-2 TRBV29-1 . TGCAGCGTTGAAGATCCGGACAGAGTCCACACCGGGGAGCTGTTTTTT CSVEDPDRVHTGELFF
. 12 TRBJ1-2 TRBV13 . TGTGCCAGCAGGGTCAGTGGGTATGGCTACACCTTC CASRVSGYGYTF
. 16 TRBJ2-5 TRBV5-6 TRBD2 TGTGCCAGCAGCGCAACTAGCGGGAGTGGGAGAGAGACCCAGTACTTC CASSATSGSGRETQYF
once 15 TRBJ1-2 TRBV6-5 TRBD1 TGTGCCAGCAGTTACTCGATGGCCAGGGGGAATGGCTACACCTTC CASSYSMARGNGYTF
. 16 TRBJ2-7 TRBV27 TRBD1 TGTGCCAGCAGTTTGCGGACAGGCTACATACCTCACGAGCAGTACTTC CASSLRTGYIPHEQYF
. 14 TRBJ1-2 TRBV2 . TGTGCCAGGAAGACCGGGACACCTAACTATGGCTACACCTTC CARKTGTPNYGYTF
. 15 TRBJ1-5 TRBV2 . TGTGCCAGCAGTGATCAAAGGGGGAGCGATCAGCCCCAGCATTTT CASSDQRGSDQPQHF
. 15 TRBJ2-5 TRBV2 . TGTGCCAGCAGTGGTGAGGTGGGAGTGAGAGAGACCCAGTACTTC CASSGEVGVRETQYF
once 11 TRBJ2-5 TRBV18 . TGTGCCAGCTCGCGCCAAGAGACCCAGTACTTC CASSRQETQYF
. 16 TRBJ2-1 TRBV7-9 . TGTGCCAGCAGCTTGGGCGGGGATAGCTCCTACAATGAGCAGTTCTTC CASSLGGDSSYNEQFF
. 14 TRBJ2-1 TRBV9 . TGTGCCAGCAGCGTAGAGGACTCCTACAATGAGCAGTTCTTC CASSVEDSYNEQFF
few 17 TRBJ2-5 TRBV7-9 . TGTGCCAGCAGCCTAGAGAGAACAGGTACCAGCCAAGAGACCCAGTACTTC CASSLERTGTSQETQYF
. 17 TRBJ2-7 TRBV4-1 TRBD2 TGCGCCAGCAGCCACGCCCGGGACGGGAGGATCTCCTACGAGCAGTACTTC CASSHARDGRISYEQYF
. 12 TRBJ2-1 TRBV29-1 . TGCAGCGTTGGGACATGGCCCCATGAGCAGTTCTTC CSVGTWPHEQFF
. 14 TRBJ1-4 TRBV10-2 TRBD1 TGCGCCAGCAGTGAGCCGGGACAGGGAGAAAAACTGTTTTTT CASSEPGQGEKLFF
. 15 TRBJ2-1 TRBV9 TRBD1 TGTGCCAGCAGCGCCTCCGGGACAGGGGTTAATGAGCAGTTCTTC CASSASGTGVNEQFF
. 13 TRBJ2-5 TRBV2 . TGTGCCAGCAACGAACAGGGAGGGAAGACCCAGTACTTC CASNEQGGKTQYF
. 18 TRBJ1-1 TRBV19 TRBD1 TGTGCCAGTAGTCTAAACCGAGGGGGCTCTACCTCGAACACTGAAGCTTTCTTT CASSLNRGGSTSNTEAFF
. 15 TRBJ1-2 TRBV7-2 . TGTGCCAGCAGCTTAGTTACCAGGGCTCCCTATGGCTACACCTTC CASSLVTRAPYGYTF
. 14 TRBJ2-2 TRBV2 . TGTGCCAGCAGCCGGGACTTGAACACCGGGGAGCTGTTTTTT CASSRDLNTGELFF
. 13 TRBJ2-7 TRBV4-1 . TGCGCCAGCAGCCCCCGACAGTCCTACGAGCAGTACTTC CASSPRQSYEQYF
. 14 TRBJ1-4 TRBV9 TRBD1 TGTGCCAGCAATCCGGGACAGGGATCGTTAAAACTGTTTTTT CASNPGQGSLKLFF
once 15 TRBJ2-3 TRBV6-5 . TGTGCCAGCAGTTCAAACAGGGTTGGCACAGATACGCAGTATTTT CASSSNRVGTDTQYF
. 15 TRBJ2-1 TRBV11-2 . TGTGCCAGCAGCTTAGAAGGGTTCGCCTACAATGAGCAGTTCTTC CASSLEGFAYNEQFF
few 13 TRBJ1-1 TRBV29-1 TRBD1 TGCAGCGCTGACAGGGCGAGGAACACTGAAGCTTTCTTT CSADRARNTEAFF
. 12 TRBJ2-5 TRBV29-1 . TGCAGCGTTGCGGCGGTGTCCGAGACCCAGTACTTC CSVAAVSETQYF
. 13 TRBJ2-7 TRBV30 TRBD2 TGTGCCTGGAGCCTAGCGGGAGGCTACGAGCAGTACTTC CAWSLAGGYEQYF
. 15 TRBJ2-3 TRBV19 TRBD2 TGTGCCAGTAATTTGGGGCTAGCGGGAACAGATACGCAGTATTTT CASNLGLAGTDTQYF
. 15 TRBJ2-1 TRBV5-1 TRBD2 TGCGCCAGCAGCCCCGGACTAGCGGGAGGCAATGAGCAGTTCTTC CASSPGLAGGNEQFF